The 10 T cell receptor beta chains presented below share a single source sample, sequenced in a study of T-cell reconstitution after alpha-beta-depleted transplantation in children. The authors prepared the TCRbeta library with unique molecular identifiers. Using its own MiXCR run on the PCR reads, TCRdb lists one record per CDR3 protein. The repertoire has over 150,000 distinct CDR3 sequences, about 7% of them found once; the top ten carry approximately 5.7%. The sequenced sample was PBMCs, obtained before TCRalphabeta/CD19-depleted stem cell transplant. The source of these receptors is a boy aged 2 to 10 with acute lymphoblastic leukemia, due to receive a stem cell transplant.

This clonotype was counted ten times or more. The V and J genes are TRBV2 and TRBJ2-7; D not resolved. Trimming took off 7 bases at V and 4 bases at J, with 5 bases between the two ends. The CDR3 runs 10 residues. Germline V gene sequence: CDR1 SNHLY, CDR2 FYNNEI. In nucleotides, the CDR3 is TGTGCCAGCAAGGGTTACGAGCAGTACTTC. It translates to CASKGYEQYF.

This clonotype was detected many times. This chain joins TRBV6-1 and TRBJ1-5; D is possibly TRBD1 (6 bases). Trimming removed 1 base from V and 11 bases from J, with 15 bases in between. The CDR3 runs to 14 residues. Germline V CDR1 and CDR2: MNHNS, SASEGT. The CDR3 region is CASSEVAEGGSQHF. DNA for the CDR3: TGTGCCAGCAGTGAAGTAGCTGAGGGGGGGTCCCAGCATTTT.

This clonotype has a count of ten or more. This sequence joins TRBV6-4 and TRBJ1-4, with 8 bases identical to TRBD1. The germline CDR1 and CDR2 sequences are MRHNA and SNTAGT. This CDR3 is 21 amino acids long. V was clipped by 5 bases and J by 3 bases; unmatched bases: 23. This chain's CDR3 is CASSHHSYGNPDRGANEKLFF. DNA of the CDR3: TGTGCCAGCAGTCACCACAGTTACGGCAATCCAGACAGGGGTGCTAATGAAAAACTGTTTTTT.

This clonotype was detected only a few times. The V call is TRBV19, the J call TRBJ2-7; no firm D call. The CDR3 consists of 11 residues. Germline assignment: CDR1 LNHDA and CDR2 SQIVND (reference sequence). The V gene lost 9 bases and the J gene lost 8 bases, with 14 bases spanning the gap. The CDR3: CASAKDLKQYF. The CDR3 coding sequence is TGTGCCAGCGCTAAGGACCTTAAGCAGTACTTC. The complete variable domain, with remaining parts taken from reference TRBV19 and TRBJ2-7, reads DGGITQSPKYLFRKEGQNVTLSCEQNLNHDAMYWYRQDPGQGLRLIYYSQIVNDFQKGDIAEGYSVSREKKESFPLTVTSAQKNPTAFYLCASAKDLKQYFGPGTRLTVT.

This clonotype was seen many times. The rearrangement uses TRBV2 and TRBJ2-2; D possibly corresponds to TRBD2 (6 bases). V lost 8 bases, J lost 4 bases, and 8 bases lay in between. The CDR3 has 12 amino acids. From germline, CDR1 is SNHLY and CDR2 FYNNEI. The CDR3 reads CASGRSTGELFF. CDR3 nucleotides: TGTGCCAGCGGGAGGAGCACCGGGGAGCTGTTTTTT.

The table lists this clonotype with many counts. The chain recombines TRBV5-5 with TRBJ1-1; D gene ambiguous. Germline V gene lookup returns CDR1 SGHKS and CDR2 YYEKEE (reference sequence). Trimming took 3 bases from V and 10 from J, leaving 19 bases between them. The CDR3 spans 14 residues. The CDR3 here is CASSSRDLGRGAFF. Written as DNA, the CDR3 is TGTGCCAGCAGCTCCCGCGACTTGGGGAGAGGAGCTTTCTTT.

This clonotype has more than one count but fewer than ten. The chain carries TRBV28 and TRBJ1-2; D possibly corresponds to TRBD1 (5 bases). The CDR3 consists of 14 residues. Trimming cost V 2 bases and J 3 bases, with 10 bases left between them. Per the germline V gene, CDR1 is MDHEN and CDR2 is SYDVKM. This CDR3 is CASSLGDRDYGYTF. CDR3 nucleotide sequence: TGTGCCAGCAGTTTAGGGGACCGTGACTATGGCTACACCTTC.

This clonotype was found many times. This chain links TRBV12-3 or TRBV12-4 with TRBJ2-4; 7 nucleotides line up with TRBD1. V lost 6 bases, J lost 6 bases, and 8 bases stayed unmatched. The CDR3 spans 14 residues. The DNA for the CDR3 is TGTGCCAGCAGCAGGGGGACAGCTGTAAACATTCAGTACTTC. Amino acids: CASSRGTAVNIQYF.

This chain connects TRBV19 to TRBJ2-2; TRBD2 is a possible D gene (6 bases). The CDR3 covers 13 residues. V gave up 10 bases and J gave up 4 bases, with 13 bases separating them. Looked up from germline, CDR1 is LNHDA and CDR2 is SQIVND (reference sequence). DNA of the CDR3: TGTGCCACCAGACTAGGAGGCACCGGGGAGCTGTTTTTT. Translated: CATRLGGTGELFF.

This clonotype came up many times. The chain couples TRBV24-1 to TRBJ2-3; 14 nucleotides agree with TRBD2. The V gene end was trimmed by 0 bases and the J gene end by 4 bases; junction bases not matched to a gene: 8. The CDR3 has 19 amino acids. The germline CDR1 and CDR2 sequences are KGHDR and SFDVKD. The CDR3 loop reads CATSDLQTSGGAEADTQYF. CDR3 bases: TGTGCCACCAGTGATTTGCAGACTAGCGGGGGGGCAGAGGCAGATACGCAGTATTTT.